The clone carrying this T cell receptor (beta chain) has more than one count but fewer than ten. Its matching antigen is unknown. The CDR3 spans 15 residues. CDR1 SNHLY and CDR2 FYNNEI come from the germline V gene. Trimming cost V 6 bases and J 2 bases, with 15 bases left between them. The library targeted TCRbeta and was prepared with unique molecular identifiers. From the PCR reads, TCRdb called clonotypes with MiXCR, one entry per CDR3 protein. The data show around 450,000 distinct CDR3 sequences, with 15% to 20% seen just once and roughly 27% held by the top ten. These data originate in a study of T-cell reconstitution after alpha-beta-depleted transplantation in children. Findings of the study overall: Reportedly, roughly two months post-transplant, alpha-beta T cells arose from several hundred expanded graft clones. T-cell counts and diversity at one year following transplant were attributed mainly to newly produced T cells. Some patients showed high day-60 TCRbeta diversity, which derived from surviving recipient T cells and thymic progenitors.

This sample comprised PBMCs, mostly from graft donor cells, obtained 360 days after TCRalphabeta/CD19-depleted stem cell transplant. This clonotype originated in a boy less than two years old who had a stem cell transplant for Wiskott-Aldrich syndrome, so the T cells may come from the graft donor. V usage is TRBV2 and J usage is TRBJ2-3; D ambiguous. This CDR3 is CASRTLGINTDTQYF. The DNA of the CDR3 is TGTGCCAGCAGGACTTTGGGAATTAACACAGATACGCAGTATTTT.